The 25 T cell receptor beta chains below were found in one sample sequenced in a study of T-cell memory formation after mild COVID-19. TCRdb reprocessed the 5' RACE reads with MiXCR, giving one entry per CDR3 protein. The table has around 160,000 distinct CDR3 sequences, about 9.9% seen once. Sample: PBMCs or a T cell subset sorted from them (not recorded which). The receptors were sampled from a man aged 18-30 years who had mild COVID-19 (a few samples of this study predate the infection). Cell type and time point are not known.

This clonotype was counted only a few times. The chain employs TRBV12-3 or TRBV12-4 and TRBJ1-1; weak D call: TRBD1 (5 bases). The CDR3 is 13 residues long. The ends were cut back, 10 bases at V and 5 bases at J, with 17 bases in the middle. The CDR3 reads CAISRDSWTEAFF. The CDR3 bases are TGTGCCATCTCCCGGGACTCGTGGACTGAAGCTTTCTTT.

The CDR3 reads CASSSRRGGNQETQYF. CDR3 coding DNA: TGTGCCAGCAGCTCTCGGCGCGGGGGCAACCAAGAGACCCAGTACTTC. The chain joins TRBV5-4 to TRBJ2-5, with D possibly being TRBD2 (7 bases). This CDR3 has 16 amino acids. V dropped 3 bases and J dropped 0 bases, with 15 bases sitting between them. The germline V gene encodes CDR1 SGHNT and CDR2 YYREEE (reference sequence).

CDR3 in amino acids: CASTRRGAYNSPLHF. The CDR3 nucleotides are TGTGCCAGCACCCGTCGGGGGGCCTATAATTCACCCCTCCACTTT. The chain carries TRBV5-6 and TRBJ1-6; perhaps TRBD1 as D (5 bases). Looked up from germline, CDR1 is SGHDT and CDR2 is YYEEEE. The V and J ends lost 6 bases and 2 bases respectively, with 12 bases between them. The CDR3 has 15 amino acids.

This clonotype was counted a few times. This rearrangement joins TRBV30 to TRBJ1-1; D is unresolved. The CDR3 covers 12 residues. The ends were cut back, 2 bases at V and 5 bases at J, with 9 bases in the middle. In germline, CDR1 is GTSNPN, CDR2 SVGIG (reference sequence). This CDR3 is CAWSLYQTEAFF. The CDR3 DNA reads TGTGCCTGGAGTCTCTACCAAACTGAAGCTTTCTTT.

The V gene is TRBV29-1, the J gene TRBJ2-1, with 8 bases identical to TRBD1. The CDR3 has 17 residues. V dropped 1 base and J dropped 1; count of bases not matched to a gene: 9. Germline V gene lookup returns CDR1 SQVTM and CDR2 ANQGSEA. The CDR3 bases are TGCAGCGTTGAAGCTATAATTGGACAGGGATCCTACAATGAGCAGTTCTTC. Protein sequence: CSVEAIIGQGSYNEQFF.

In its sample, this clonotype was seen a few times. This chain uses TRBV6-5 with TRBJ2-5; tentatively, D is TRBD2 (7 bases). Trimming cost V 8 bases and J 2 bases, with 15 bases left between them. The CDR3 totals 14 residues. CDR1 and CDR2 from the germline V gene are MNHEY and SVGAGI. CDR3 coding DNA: TGTGCCAGCCGGGGCGGGGGCTTACAAGAGACCCAGTACTTC. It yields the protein CASRGGGLQETQYF.

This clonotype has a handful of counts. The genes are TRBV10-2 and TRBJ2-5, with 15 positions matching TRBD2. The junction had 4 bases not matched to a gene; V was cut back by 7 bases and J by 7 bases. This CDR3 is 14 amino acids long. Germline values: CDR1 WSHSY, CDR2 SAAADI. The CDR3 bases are TGCGCCAGCAACCCGGGACTAGCGGGGGGGACCCAGTACTTC. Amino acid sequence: CASNPGLAGGTQYF.

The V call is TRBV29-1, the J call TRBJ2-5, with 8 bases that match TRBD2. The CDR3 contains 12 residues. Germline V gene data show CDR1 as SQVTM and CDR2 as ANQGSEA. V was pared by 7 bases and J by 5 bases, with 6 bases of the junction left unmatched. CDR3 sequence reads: CSAEPSGETQYF. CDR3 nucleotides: TGCAGCGCCGAACCTAGCGGGGAGACCCAGTACTTC.

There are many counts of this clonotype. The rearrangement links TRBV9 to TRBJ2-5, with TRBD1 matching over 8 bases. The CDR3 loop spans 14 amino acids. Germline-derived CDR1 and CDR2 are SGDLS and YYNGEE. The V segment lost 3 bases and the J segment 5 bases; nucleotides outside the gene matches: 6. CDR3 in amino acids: CASSARQGRETQYF. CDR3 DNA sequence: TGTGCCAGCAGCGCCCGACAGGGGAGGGAGACCCAGTACTTC.

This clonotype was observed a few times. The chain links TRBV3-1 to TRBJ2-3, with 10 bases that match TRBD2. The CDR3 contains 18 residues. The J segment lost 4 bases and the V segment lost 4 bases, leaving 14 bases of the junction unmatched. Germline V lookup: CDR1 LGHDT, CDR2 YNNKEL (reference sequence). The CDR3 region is CASSRFLGLALMADTQYF. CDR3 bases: TGTGCCAGCAGCCGATTTCTGGGACTAGCGCTTATGGCAGATACGCAGTATTTT.

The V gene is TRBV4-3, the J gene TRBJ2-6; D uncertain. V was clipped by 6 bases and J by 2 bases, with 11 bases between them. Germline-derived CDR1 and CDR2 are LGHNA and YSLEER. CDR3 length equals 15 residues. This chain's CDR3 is CASSPRWPGANVLTF. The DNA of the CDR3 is TGCGCCAGCAGTCCGAGATGGCCTGGGGCCAACGTCCTGACTTTC.

The CDR3 region has the DNA TGCGCCAGCAGCTGGGACAGCGCGAACACCGGGGAGCTGTTTTTT. It yields the protein CASSWDSANTGELFF. The chain links TRBV5-1 to TRBJ2-2, with 7 bases lining up with TRBD1. V lost 3 bases to trimming and J lost 0 bases; unmatched junction nucleotides: 2. Germline CDR1 is SGHRS and CDR2 is YFSETQ. CDR3 size: 15 residues.

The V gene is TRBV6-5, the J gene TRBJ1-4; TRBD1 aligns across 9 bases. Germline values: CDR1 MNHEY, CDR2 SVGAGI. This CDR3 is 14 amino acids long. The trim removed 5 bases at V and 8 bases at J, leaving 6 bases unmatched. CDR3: CASSPGTGNEKLFF. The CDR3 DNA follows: TGTGCCAGCAGTCCCGGGACAGGGAACGAAAAACTGTTTTTT.

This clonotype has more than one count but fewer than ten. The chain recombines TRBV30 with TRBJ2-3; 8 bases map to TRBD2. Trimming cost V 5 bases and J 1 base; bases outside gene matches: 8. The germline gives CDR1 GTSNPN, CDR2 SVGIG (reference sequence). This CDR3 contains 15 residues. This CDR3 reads CAWGAGGARTDTQYF. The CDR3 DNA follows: TGTGCCTGGGGCGCCGGGGGGGCGCGCACAGATACGCAGTATTTT.

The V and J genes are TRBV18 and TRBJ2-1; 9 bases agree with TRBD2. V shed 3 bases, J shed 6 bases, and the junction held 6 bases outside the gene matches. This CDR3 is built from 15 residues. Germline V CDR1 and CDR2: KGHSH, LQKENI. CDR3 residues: CASSPGLAGINEQFF. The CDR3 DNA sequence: TGTGCCAGCTCACCTGGGCTAGCGGGGATCAATGAGCAGTTCTTC.

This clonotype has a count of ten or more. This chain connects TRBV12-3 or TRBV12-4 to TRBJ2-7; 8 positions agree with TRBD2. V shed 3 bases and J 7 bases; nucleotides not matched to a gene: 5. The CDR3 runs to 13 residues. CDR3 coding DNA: TGTGCCAGCAGTTTCGGGGGGGCTCGAGAGCAGTACGTC. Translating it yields CASSFGGAREQYV.

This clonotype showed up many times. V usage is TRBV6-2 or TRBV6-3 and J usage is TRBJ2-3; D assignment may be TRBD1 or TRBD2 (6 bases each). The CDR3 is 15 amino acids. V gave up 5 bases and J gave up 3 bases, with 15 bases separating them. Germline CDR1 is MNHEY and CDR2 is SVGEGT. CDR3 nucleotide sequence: TGTGCCAGCAGTCGGGGGCAAACCAATACAGATACGCAGTATTTT. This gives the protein CASSRGQTNTDTQYF.

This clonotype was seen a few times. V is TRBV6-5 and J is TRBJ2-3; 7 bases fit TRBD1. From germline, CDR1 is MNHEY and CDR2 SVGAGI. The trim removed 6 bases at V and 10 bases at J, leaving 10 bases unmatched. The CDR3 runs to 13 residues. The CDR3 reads CASREDRAGAQYF. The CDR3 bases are TGTGCCAGCAGAGAAGACAGGGCCGGTGCGCAGTATTTT.

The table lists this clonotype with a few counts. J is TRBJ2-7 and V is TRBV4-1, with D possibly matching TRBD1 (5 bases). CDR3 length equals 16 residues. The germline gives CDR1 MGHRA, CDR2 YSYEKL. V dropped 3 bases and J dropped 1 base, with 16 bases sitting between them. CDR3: CASSQPGRDRSYEQYF. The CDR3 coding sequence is TGCGCCAGCAGCCAGCCGGGCCGAGACAGATCCTACGAGCAGTACTTC.

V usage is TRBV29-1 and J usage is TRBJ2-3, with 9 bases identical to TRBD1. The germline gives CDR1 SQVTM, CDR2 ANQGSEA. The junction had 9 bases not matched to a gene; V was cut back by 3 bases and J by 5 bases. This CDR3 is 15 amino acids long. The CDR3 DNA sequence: TGCAGCGTTGATGCGGACAGGGGAAGTGAAGATACGCAGTATTTT. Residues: CSVDADRGSEDTQYF.

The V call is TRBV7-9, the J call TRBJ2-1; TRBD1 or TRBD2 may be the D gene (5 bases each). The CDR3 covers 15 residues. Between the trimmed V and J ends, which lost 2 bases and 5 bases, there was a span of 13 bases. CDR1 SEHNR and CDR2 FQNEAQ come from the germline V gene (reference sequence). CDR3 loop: CASSLSRGGHNEQFF. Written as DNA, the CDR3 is TGTGCCAGCAGCTTATCGAGGGGCGGACACAATGAGCAGTTCTTC.

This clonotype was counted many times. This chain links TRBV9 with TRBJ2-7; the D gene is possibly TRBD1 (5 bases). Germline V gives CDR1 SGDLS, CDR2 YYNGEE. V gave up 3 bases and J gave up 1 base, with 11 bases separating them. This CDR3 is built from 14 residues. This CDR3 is CASSETTESYEQYF. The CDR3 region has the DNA TGTGCCAGCAGCGAAACGACAGAGTCCTACGAGCAGTACTTC.

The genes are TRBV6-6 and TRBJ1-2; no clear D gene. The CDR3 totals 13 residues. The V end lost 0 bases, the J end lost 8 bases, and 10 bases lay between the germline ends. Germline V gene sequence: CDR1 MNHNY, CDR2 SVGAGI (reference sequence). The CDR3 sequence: CASSYSPGEGYTF. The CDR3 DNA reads TGTGCCAGCAGTTACTCGCCCGGGGAGGGCTACACCTTC.

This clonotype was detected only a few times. Here the CDR3 DNA reads TGTGCCAGCAGTTACAACCCGGACCCGAGCTATGGCTACACCTTC. It codes for CASSYNPDPSYGYTF. The genes are TRBV6-5 and TRBJ1-2, with D unclear. The length of the CDR3 is 15 residues. In germline, CDR1 is MNHEY, CDR2 SVGAGI. Trimming took off 2 bases at V and 4 bases at J, with 14 bases between the two ends.

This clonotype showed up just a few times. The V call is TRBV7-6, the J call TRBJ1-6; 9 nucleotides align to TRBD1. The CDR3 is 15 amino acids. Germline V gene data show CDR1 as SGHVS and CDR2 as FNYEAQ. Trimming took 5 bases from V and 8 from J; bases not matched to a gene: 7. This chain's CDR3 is CASSLGQGAYSPLHF. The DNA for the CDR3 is TGTGCCAGCAGCCTGGGACAGGGAGCATATTCACCCCTCCACTTT.